The 8 T cell receptor beta chains presented below share a single source sample, sequenced in a study of T cells in Graves' hyperthyroidism and ophthalmopathy. Template material for amplifying TCR beta CDR3 regions consisted of RNA transcripts. First-round RT-PCR with HTBI primers amplified the TCR CDR3 region. MiXCR was run by TCRdb on the multiplex PCR reads, yielding one entry per CDR3 protein. This table holds about 700,000 distinct CDR3 sequences, 45% found once. The sequencing input was peripheral blood or thyroid tissue (not recorded which). These receptors were taken from an adult man with Graves' disease, either hyperthyroidism or ophthalmopathy (not recorded which).

This clonotype was counted ten times or more. The chain links TRBV24-1 to TRBJ1-2; D unresolved. CDR1 is KGHDR, CDR2 SFDVKD, per germline. V gave up 3 bases and J gave up 2 bases, with 9 bases separating them. This CDR3 spans 14 amino acids. CDR3 nucleotides: TGTGCCACCAGTGATCCCCCGGTGAACTATGGCTACACCTTC. Amino acid sequence: CATSDPPVNYGYTF.

The chain couples TRBV7-9 to TRBJ2-7; D is perhaps TRBD1 (6 bases). Germline V CDR1 and CDR2: SEHNR, FQNEAQ (reference sequence). This CDR3 region has 14 residues. V was cut by 5 bases and J by 7 bases, with 18 bases left in between. CDR3 in amino acids: CASSTITGLGEQYF. The CDR3 DNA reads as TGTGCCAGCAGCACTATAACAGGGTTGGGGGAGCAGTACTTC.

In its sample, this clonotype was seen many times. The V gene is TRBV29-1, the J gene TRBJ2-7; TRBD2 might be the D (6 bases). Germline CDR1 is SQVTM and CDR2 is ANQGSEA. Trimming shortened V by 7 bases and J by 0 bases, and 10 bases separated the two germline ends. The length of the CDR3 is 12 residues. The CDR3 bases are TGCAGCGGGCGGGGCGACTCCTACGAGCAGTACTTC. It is translated as CSGRGDSYEQYF.

V is TRBV7-9 and J is TRBJ2-5, with D possibly being TRBD1 or TRBD2 (5 bases each). The CDR3 spans 15 residues. The V and J ends lost 5 bases and 5 bases respectively, with 18 bases between them. Germline V gives CDR1 SEHNR, CDR2 FQNEAQ (reference sequence). The CDR3 loop is CASSQVGPVGETQYF. The CDR3, as DNA: TGTGCCAGCAGCCAAGTGGGACCAGTCGGGGAGACCCAGTACTTC.

The sample holds a few counts of this clonotype. The chain employs TRBV12-3 or TRBV12-4 and TRBJ1-1, with unresolved D. Between the trimmed V and J ends, which lost 6 bases and 0 bases, there was a span of 11 bases. The length of the CDR3 is 14 residues. CDR3 bases: TGTGCCAGCAGACCCGGACCGATGAACACTGAAGCTTTCTTT. Residues: CASRPGPMNTEAFF.

This chain connects TRBV14 to TRBJ2-7; possible D gene TRBD2, 5 bases. The CDR3 runs 13 residues. Trimming pared 4 bases from V and 7 bases from J, leaving 14 bases between. Germline V gene lookup returns CDR1 SGHDN and CDR2 FVKESK. Here the CDR3 reads CASSLVGTGEQYF. CDR3 DNA: TGTGCCAGCAGCCTCGTTGGAACGGGGGAGCAGTACTTC.

This clonotype was counted ten times or more. The CDR3 nucleotides are TGTGCCATCACATCAGGGGAGAGGCAGCCCCAGCATTTT. It specifies CAITSGERQPQHF. This rearrangement joins TRBV10-3 to TRBJ1-5; perhaps TRBD1 as D (6 bases). The CDR3 sequence is 13 residues long. Germline V gene sequence: CDR1 ENHRY, CDR2 SYGVKD. The ends were cut back, 7 bases at V and 7 bases at J, with 14 bases in the middle.

There are many counts of this clonotype. V gene TRBV10-3 combines with J gene TRBJ1-1; D unclear. The V gene lost 8 bases and the J gene lost 1 base, with 5 bases spanning the gap. Germline lookup yields CDR1 ENHRY and CDR2 SYGVKD. The CDR3 totals 11 residues. CDR3 region: CAIAGNTEAFF. The CDR3 nucleotides read TGTGCCATCGCCGGGAACACTGAAGCTTTCTTT.